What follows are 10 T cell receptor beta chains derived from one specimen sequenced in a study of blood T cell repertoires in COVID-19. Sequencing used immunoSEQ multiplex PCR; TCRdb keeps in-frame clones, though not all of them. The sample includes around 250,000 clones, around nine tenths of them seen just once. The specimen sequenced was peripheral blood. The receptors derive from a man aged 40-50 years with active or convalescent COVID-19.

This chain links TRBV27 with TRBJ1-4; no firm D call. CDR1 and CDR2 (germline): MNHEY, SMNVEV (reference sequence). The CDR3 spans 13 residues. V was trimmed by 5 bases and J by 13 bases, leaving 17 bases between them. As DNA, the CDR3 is TGTGCCAGCAGTGCCGGTGGGGAGGGATCACTGTTTTTT. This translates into CASSAGGEGSLFF.

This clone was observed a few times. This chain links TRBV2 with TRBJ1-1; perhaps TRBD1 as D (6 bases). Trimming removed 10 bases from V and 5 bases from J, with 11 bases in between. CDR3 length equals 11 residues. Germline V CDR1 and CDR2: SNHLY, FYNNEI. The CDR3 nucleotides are TGTGCCACGGCAGGGGAGACTGAAGCTTTCTTT. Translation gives CATAGETEAFF.

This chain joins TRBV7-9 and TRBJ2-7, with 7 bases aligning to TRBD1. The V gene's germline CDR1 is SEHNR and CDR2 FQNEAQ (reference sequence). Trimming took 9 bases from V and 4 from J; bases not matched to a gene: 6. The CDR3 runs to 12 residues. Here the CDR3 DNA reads TGTGCCAGTGGGACAGCGACTTACGAGCAGTACTTC. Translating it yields CASGTATYEQYF. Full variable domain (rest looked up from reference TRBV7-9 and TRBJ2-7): DTGVSQNPRHKITKRGQNVTFRCDPISEHNRLYWYRQTLGQGPEFLTYFQNEAQLEKSRLLSDRFSAERPKGSFSTLEIQRTEQGDSAMYLCASGTATYEQYFGPGTRLTVT.

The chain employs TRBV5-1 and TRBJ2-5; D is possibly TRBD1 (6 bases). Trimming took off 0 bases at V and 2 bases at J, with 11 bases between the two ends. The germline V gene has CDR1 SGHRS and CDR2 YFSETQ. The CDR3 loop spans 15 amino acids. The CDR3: CASSLGGGRQETQYF. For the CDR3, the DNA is TGCGCCAGCAGCTTGGGAGGGGGACGGCAAGAGACCCAGTACTTC. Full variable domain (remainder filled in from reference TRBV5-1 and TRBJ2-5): KAGVTQTPRYLIKTRGQQVTLSCSPISGHRSVSWYQQTPGQGLQFLFEYFSETQRNKGNFPGRFSGRQFSNSRSEMNVSTLELGDSALYLCASSLGGGRQETQYFGPGTRLLVL.

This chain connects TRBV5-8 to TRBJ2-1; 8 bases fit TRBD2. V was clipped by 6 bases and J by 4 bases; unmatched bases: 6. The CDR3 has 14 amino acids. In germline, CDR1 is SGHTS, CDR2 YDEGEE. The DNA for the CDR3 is TGTGCCAGCAACCCGGGACTAGAATACAATGAGCAGTTCTTC. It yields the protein CASNPGLEYNEQFF.

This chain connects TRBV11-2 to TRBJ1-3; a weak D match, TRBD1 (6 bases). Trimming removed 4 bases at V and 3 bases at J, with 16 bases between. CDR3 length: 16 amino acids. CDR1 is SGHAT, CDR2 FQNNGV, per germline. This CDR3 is CASSSSTGRFGNTIYF. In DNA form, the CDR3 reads TGTGCCAGCAGCTCATCTACAGGGAGATTTGGAAACACCATATATTTT.

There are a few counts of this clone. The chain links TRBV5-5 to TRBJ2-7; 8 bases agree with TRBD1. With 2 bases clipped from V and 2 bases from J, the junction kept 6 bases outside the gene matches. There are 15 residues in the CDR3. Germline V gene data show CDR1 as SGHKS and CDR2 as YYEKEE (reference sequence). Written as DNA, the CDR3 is TGTGCCAGCAGCTTAGCCCCGGGACAGGCCTACGAGCAGTACTTC. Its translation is CASSLAPGQAYEQYF.

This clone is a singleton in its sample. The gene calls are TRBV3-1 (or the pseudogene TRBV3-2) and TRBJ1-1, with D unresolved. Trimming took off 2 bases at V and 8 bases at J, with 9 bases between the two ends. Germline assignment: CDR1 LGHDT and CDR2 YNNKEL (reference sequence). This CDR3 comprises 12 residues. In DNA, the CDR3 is TGTGCCAGCAGCCAAACGTTGCGGGAAGCTTTCTTT. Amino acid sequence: CASSQTLREAFF.

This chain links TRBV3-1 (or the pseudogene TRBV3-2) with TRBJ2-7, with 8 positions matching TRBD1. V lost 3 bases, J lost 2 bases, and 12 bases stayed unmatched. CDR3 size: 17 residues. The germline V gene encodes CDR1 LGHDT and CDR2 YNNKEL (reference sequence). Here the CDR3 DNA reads TGTGCCAGCAGCCAGGGGGCGGGGACAGGACGGGCCTACGAGCAGTACTTC. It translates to CASSQGAGTGRAYEQYF.

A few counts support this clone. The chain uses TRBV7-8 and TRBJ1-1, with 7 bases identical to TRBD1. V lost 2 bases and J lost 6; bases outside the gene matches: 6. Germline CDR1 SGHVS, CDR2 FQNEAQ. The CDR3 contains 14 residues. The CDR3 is CASSLLGGAAEAFF. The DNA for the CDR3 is TGTGCCAGCAGCTTACTAGGGGGCGCGGCTGAAGCTTTCTTT.